This entry concerns a single T cell receptor (beta chain). The record originates from a study of blood T cell repertoires in COVID-19. Overall study context: T cells, B-cell-depleted T cells, or PBMCs provided the cDNA or gDNA that served as material.

TCRdb keeps only in-frame clones here, not all; method: immunoSEQ multiplex PCR. The sample records about 150,000 clones, approximately 86% being singletons. The CDR3 contains 15 residues. CDR1 is MNHEY and CDR2 is SVGEGT in the germline V gene. Trimming removed 2 bases from V and 7 bases from J; junction bases left unmatched: 3. Material for sequencing was peripheral blood. This TCR came from a man in his sixties with COVID-19, enrolled during active disease. The chain employs TRBV6-2 or TRBV6-3 and TRBJ1-4; TRBD1 agrees at 11 bases. The CDR3 DNA follows: TGTGCCAGCAGTTACATCGGGACAGGGGGTGAAAAACTGTTTTTT. It specifies CASSYIGTGGEKLFF.